The rows below give T cell receptor beta chains drawn from one sample of a study of a mutant IDH1 vaccine in newly diagnosed glioma. No antigen is known for these receptors. Libraries were prepared by immunoSEQ multiplex PCR; TCRdb keeps only in-frame clonotypes and omits some of them. This table holds fewer than 150,000 clones, under 90% found once. Material: PBMCs, obtained from a glioma patient whose treatment included an IDH1 peptide vaccine. These receptors all stem from a woman in her 50s with glioma. The CDR3 runs from the conserved cysteine through the conserved F or W. The D gene is left open where the match is weak. Where a row states a size, it is once, few, many or the class of an expanded clone; other rows omit it.

V,J,size,D,CDR3,DNA
TRBV7-9,TRBJ2-7,once,-,CASSLGPREQYF,TGTGCCAGCAGCTTAGGCCCCCGCGAGCAGTACTTC
TRBV7-2,TRBJ2-5,-,TRBD1,CASSRQGALGETQYF,TGTGCCAGCAGCAGACAGGGGGCTTTAGGAGAGACCCAGTACTTC
TRBV6-5,TRBJ2-7,-,-,CASSYLSGRSYEQYF,TGTGCCAGCAGTTACCTCTCGGGCAGGTCCTACGAGCAGTACTTC
TRBV5-1,TRBJ1-1,-,-,CASSLGVMGAEDTEAFF,TGCGCCAGCAGCTTGGGGGTCATGGGGGCGGAGGACACTGAAGCTTTCTTT
TRBV19,TRBJ2-2,once,-,CASSIARYPWNGELFF,TGTGCCAGTAGTATAGCGAGATATCCTTGGAACGGGGAGCTGTTTTTT
TRBV10-2,TRBJ2-3,-,TRBD2,CASSDSGGRWGTDTQYF,TGCGCCAGCAGTGATTCGGGAGGGCGATGGGGAACAGATACGCAGTATTTT
TRBV4-1,TRBJ2-5,-,-,CASSQAPRSRHQETQYF,TGCGCCAGCAGCCAAGCCCCAAGGAGTCGTCACCAAGAGACCCAGTACTTC
TRBV9,TRBJ2-7,-,TRBD2,CASSETGLADEQYF,TGTGCCAGCAGTGAAACGGGACTAGCGGACGAGCAGTACTTC
TRBV28,TRBJ2-7,-,-,CASSTPLGTHSYEQYF,TGTGCCAGCAGTACCCCTCTCGGGACTCACTCCTACGAGCAGTACTTC
TRBV19,TRBJ2-3,-,TRBD2,CASKGGSAFRADTQYF,TGTGCCAGTAAGGGCGGGAGTGCTTTTAGGGCAGATACGCAGTATTTT
TRBV5-1,TRBJ2-7,-,-,CASSPLRVHEQYF,TGCGCCAGCAGCCCGCTCCGGGTCCACGAGCAGTACTTC
TRBV18,TRBJ2-7,-,-,CATLSQGEGEQYF,TGTGCCACCCTATCTCAGGGGGAGGGCGAGCAGTACTTC
TRBV6-6,TRBJ2-7,-,-,CASSYGSRLIYEQYF,TGTGCCAGCAGTTACGGTAGCAGACTGATATACGAGCAGTACTTC
TRBV10-3,TRBJ1-5,-,-,CAISDAQGNQPQHF,TGTGCCATCAGTGATGCACAGGGAAATCAGCCCCAGCATTTT
TRBV7-9,TRBJ2-2,few,-,CASSLGLAAGELFF,TGTGCCAGCAGCTTAGGGTTAGCGGCCGGGGAGCTGTTTTTT
TRBV27,TRBJ2-1,-,TRBD1,CASRQGANEQFF,TGTGCCAGCCGACAGGGGGCCAATGAGCAGTTCTTC
TRBV11-2,TRBJ2-7,-,TRBD1,CASRVTGSGEQYF,TGTGCCAGCAGGGTGACAGGGTCCGGCGAGCAGTACTTC
TRBV28,TRBJ2-3,-,TRBD2,CASSLFPSASGSGTDTQYF,TGTGCCAGCAGTTTATTCCCCTCGGCTAGCGGGAGTGGGACAGATACGCAGTATTTT
TRBV5-4,TRBJ1-4,-,-,CASSLGATNEKLFF,TGTGCCAGCAGCTTGGGAGCAACTAATGAAAAACTGTTTTTT
TRBV29-1,TRBJ2-2,-,TRBD2,CSVRTSGSITGELFF,TGCAGCGTTCGGACTAGCGGGAGTATCACCGGGGAGCTGTTTTTT
TRBV5-1,TRBJ1-1,-,-,CASSLGVDTEAFF,TGCGCCAGCAGCTTGGGGGTCGACACTGAAGCTTTCTTT
TRBV4-1,TRBJ1-1,-,-,CASSQEGRGNTEAFF,TGCGCCAGCAGCCAAGAGGGGCGGGGGAACACTGAAGCTTTCTTT
TRBV11-2,TRBJ2-5,few,-,CASSWGIASTSGQYF,TGTGCCAGCAGTTGGGGGATAGCGTCAACCTCGGGCCAGTACTTC
TRBV6-6,TRBJ1-2,-,-,CASSYPDRIKNGYTF,TGTGCCAGCAGTTACCCGGACAGAATCAAGAATGGCTACACCTTC
TRBV5-1,TRBJ2-7,-,TRBD2,CASSLGTSEYEQYF,TGCGCCAGCAGCTTAGGGACTAGCGAATACGAGCAGTACTTC
TRBV6-5,TRBJ2-1,-,-,CASSYPRDGAGDEQFF,TGTGCCAGCAGTTACCCGCGGGACGGGGCCGGTGATGAGCAGTTCTTC
TRBV5-1,TRBJ1-1,-,-,CASSPRAGETEAFF,TGCGCCAGCAGCCCCCGCGCGGGTGAAACTGAAGCTTTCTTT
TRBV28,TRBJ1-4,once,-,CASSFAGAGNEKLFF,TGTGCCAGCAGTTTTGCGGGGGCTGGTAATGAAAAACTGTTTTTT
TRBV2,TRBJ2-1,once,-,CASSERASYNEQFF,TGTGCCAGCAGTGAACGTGCCTCCTACAATGAGCAGTTCTTC
TRBV7-9,TRBJ1-5,-,-,CASSLVVGRGNQPQHF,TGTGCCAGCAGCTTAGTGGTAGGGCGAGGGAATCAGCCCCAGCATTTT
TRBV5-4,TRBJ2-7,-,TRBD2,CASSPTGSGGLGEQYF,TGTGCCAGCAGCCCTACTGGTAGCGGGGGCTTGGGGGAGCAGTACTTC
TRBV6-5,TRBJ2-7,-,TRBD1,CASSYGTGYSYEQYF,TGTGCCAGCAGTTACGGGACAGGCTACTCCTACGAGCAGTACTTC
TRBV21-1,TRBJ1-5,-,-,CASSNPGHKIENQPQHF,TGTGCCAGCAGCAATCCGGGACACAAGATCGAAAATCAGCCCCAGCATTTT
TRBV10-3,TRBJ2-7,-,-,CAISDDYSYEQYF,TGTGCCATCAGTGATGACTACTCCTACGAGCAGTACTTC
TRBV2,TRBJ2-7,once,-,CASSEIRSYEQYF,TGTGCCAGCAGTGAGATAAGATCCTACGAGCAGTACTTC
TRBV6-6,TRBJ1-6,-,-,CASREFESPLHF,TGTGCCAGCAGGGAATTTGAGTCACCCCTCCACTTT
TRBV5-1,TRBJ2-2,-,-,CASSLGTTYTGELFF,TGCGCCAGCAGCTTAGGCACTACCTACACCGGGGAGCTGTTTTTT
TRBV28,TRBJ2-2,once,TRBD2,CASRLLGGSRVTGELFF,TGTGCCAGCAGGCTTCTTGGCGGGAGTCGGGTCACCGGGGAGCTGTTTTTT
TRBV7-8,TRBJ1-5,-,-,CASSPREGRNQPQHF,TGTGCCAGCAGCCCCCGAGAGGGGCGCAATCAGCCCCAGCATTTT